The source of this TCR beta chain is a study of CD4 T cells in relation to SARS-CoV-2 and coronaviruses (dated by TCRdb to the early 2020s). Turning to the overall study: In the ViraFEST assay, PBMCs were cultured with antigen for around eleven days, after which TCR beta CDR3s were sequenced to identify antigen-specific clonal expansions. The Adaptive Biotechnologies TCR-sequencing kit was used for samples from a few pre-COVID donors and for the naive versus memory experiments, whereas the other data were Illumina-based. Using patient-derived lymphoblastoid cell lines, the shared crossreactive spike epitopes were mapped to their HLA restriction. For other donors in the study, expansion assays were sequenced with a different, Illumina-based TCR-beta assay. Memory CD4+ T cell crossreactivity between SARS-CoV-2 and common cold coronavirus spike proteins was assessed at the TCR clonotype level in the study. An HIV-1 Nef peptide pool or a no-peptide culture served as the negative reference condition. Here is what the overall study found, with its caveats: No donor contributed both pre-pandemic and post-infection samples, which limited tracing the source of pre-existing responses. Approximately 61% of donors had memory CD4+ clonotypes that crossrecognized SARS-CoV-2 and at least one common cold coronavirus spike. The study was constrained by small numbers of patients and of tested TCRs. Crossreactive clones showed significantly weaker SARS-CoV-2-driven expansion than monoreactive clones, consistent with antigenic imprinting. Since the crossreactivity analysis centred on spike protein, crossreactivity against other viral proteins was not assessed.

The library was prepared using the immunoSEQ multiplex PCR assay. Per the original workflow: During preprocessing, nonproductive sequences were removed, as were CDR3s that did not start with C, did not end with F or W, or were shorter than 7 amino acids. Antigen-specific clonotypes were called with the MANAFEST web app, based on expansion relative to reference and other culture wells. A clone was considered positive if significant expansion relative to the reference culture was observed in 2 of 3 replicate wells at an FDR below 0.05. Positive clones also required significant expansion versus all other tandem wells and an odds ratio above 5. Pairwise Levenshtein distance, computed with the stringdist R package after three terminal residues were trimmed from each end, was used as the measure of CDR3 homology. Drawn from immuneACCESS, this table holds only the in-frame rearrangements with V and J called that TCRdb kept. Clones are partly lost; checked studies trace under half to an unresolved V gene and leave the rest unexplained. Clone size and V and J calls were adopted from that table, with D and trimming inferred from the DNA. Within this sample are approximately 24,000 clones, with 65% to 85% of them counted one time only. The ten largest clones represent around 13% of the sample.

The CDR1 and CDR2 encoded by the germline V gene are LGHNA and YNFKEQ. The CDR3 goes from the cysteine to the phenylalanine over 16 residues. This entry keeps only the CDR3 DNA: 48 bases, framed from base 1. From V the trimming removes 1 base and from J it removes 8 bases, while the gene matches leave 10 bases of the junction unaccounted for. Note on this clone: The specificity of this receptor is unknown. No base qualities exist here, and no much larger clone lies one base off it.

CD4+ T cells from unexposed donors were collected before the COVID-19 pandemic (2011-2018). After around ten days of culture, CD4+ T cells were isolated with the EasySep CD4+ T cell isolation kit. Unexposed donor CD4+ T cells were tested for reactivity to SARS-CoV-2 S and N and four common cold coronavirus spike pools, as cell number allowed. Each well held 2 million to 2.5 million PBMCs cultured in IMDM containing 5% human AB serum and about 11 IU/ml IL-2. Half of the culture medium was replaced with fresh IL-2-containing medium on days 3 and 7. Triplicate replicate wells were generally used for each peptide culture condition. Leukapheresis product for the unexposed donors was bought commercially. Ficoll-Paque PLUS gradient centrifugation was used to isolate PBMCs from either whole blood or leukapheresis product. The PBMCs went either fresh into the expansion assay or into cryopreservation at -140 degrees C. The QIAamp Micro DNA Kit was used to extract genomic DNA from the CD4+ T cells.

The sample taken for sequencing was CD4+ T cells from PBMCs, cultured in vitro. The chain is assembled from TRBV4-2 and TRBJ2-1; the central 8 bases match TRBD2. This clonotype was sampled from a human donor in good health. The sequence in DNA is TGTGCCAGCAGCCAAGCCGGGAGGGATGGCCTGGATGAGCAGTTCTTC. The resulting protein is CASSQAGRDGLDEQFF.